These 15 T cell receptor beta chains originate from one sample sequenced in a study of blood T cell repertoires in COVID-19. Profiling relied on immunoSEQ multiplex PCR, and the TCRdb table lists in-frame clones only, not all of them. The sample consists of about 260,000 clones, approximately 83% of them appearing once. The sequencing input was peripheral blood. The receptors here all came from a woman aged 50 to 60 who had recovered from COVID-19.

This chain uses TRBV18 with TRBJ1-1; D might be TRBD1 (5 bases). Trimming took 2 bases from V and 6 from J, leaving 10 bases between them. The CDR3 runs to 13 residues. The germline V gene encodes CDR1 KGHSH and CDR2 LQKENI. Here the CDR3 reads CASSPGGDAEAFF. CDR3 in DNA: TGTGCCAGCTCACCAGGGGGGGACGCTGAAGCTTTCTTT.

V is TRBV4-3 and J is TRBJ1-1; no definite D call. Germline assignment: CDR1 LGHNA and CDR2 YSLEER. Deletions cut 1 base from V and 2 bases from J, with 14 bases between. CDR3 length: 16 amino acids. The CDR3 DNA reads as TGCGCCAGCAGCCAAGGACTTAGGACTAAAAACACTGAAGCTTTCTTT. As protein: CASSQGLRTKNTEAFF.

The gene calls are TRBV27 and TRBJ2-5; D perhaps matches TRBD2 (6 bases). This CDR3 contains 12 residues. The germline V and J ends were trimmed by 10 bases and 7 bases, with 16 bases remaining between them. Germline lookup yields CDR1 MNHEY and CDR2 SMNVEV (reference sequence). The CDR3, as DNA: TGTGCCACCGGGACTCCCCTAGCGACCCAGTACTTC. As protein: CATGTPLATQYF.

The CDR3 region is CASWDRVGTEAFF. In nucleotides, the CDR3 is TGTGCCAGTTGGGACAGGGTGGGCACTGAAGCTTTCTTT. The gene calls are TRBV19 and TRBJ1-1; 9 bases agree with TRBD1. Germline values: CDR1 LNHDA, CDR2 SQIVND (reference sequence). This CDR3 spans 13 amino acids. The junction had 5 bases not matched to a gene; V was cut back by 8 bases and J by 4 bases.

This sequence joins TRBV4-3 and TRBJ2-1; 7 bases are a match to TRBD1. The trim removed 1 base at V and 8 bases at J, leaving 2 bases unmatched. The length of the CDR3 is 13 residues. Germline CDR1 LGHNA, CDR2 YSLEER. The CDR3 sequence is CASSQGTGYEQFF. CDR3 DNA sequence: TGCGCCAGCAGCCAAGGGACAGGCTATGAGCAGTTCTTC.

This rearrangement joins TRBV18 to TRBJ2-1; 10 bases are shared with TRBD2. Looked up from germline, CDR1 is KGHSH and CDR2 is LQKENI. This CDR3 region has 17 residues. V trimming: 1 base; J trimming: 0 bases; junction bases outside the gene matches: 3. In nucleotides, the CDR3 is TGTGCCAGCTCACCACGAAGCGGGGGGGCCTCCTACAATGAGCAGTTCTTC. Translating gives CASSPRSGGASYNEQFF.

The CDR3 DNA reads TGTGCCAGTGCCACGGCCGGGGTCCCCACCCGAGCTGGGGCCAACGTCCTGACTTTC. Its translation: CASATAGVPTRAGANVLTF. The chain has TRBV19 and TRBJ2-6, with D possibly being TRBD2 (5 bases). Germline-derived CDR1 and CDR2 are LNHDA and SQIVND (reference sequence). CDR3 length: 19 residues. The germline V and J ends were trimmed by 8 bases and 2 bases, with 25 bases remaining between them.

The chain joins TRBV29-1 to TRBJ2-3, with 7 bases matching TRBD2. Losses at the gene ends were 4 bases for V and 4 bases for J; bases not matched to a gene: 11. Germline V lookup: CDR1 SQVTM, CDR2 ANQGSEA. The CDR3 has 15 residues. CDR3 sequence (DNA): TGCAGCGTTGTTCTGACTAGCAAGTATGCAGATACGCAGTATTTT. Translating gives CSVVLTSKYADTQYF.

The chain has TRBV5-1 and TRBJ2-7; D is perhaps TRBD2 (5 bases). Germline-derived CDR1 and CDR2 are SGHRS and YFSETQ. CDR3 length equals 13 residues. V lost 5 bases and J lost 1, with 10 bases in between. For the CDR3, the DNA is TGCGCCAGCAGGAGGGAAGGATCCTACGAGCAGTACTTC. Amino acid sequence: CASRREGSYEQYF.

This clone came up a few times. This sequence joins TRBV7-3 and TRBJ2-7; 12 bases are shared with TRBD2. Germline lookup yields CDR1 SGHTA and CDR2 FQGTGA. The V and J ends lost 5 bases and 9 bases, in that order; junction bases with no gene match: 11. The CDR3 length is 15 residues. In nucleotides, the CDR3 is TGTGCCAGCAGCCCTACTAGCGGGAGGCATACGTTGCAGTACTTC. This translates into CASSPTSGRHTLQYF.

CDR3: CASSASGVGNQPQHF. The CDR3 DNA sequence: TGTGCCAGCTCAGCCTCGGGGGTTGGGAATCAGCCCCAGCATTTT. The V gene is TRBV18, the J gene TRBJ1-5, with D possibly matching TRBD1 (5 bases). The CDR3 length is 15 residues. Trimming took 5 bases from V and 4 from J, leaving 15 bases between them. Germline V lookup: CDR1 KGHSH, CDR2 LQKENI.

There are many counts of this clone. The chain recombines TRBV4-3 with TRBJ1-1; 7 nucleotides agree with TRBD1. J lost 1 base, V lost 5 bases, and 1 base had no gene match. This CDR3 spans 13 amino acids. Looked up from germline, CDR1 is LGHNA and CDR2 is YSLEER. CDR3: CASSGTENTEAFF. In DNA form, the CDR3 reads TGCGCCAGCAGCGGGACAGAGAACACTGAAGCTTTCTTT.

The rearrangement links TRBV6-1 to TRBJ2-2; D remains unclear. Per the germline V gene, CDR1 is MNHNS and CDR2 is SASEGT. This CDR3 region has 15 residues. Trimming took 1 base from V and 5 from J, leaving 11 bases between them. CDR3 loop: CASSEEQVWTGELFF. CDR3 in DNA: TGTGCCAGCAGTGAAGAACAAGTTTGGACCGGGGAGCTGTTTTTT.

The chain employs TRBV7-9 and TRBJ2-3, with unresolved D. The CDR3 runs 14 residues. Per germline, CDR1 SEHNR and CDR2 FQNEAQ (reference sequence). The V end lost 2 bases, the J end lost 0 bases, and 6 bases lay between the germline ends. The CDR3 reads CASSLRASTDTQYF. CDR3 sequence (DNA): TGTGCCAGCAGCTTACGAGCGAGCACAGATACGCAGTATTTT.

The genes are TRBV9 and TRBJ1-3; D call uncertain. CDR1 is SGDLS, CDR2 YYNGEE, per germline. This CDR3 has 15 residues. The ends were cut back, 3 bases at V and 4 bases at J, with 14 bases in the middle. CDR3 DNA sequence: TGTGCCAGCAGCGCTTATAGCACTCGGGGAAACACCATATATTTT. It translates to CASSAYSTRGNTIYF.